The rows below give T cell receptor beta chains drawn from one sample of a study of monozygotic twins with inflammatory bowel disease. One entry per CDR3 protein, without DNA, is what TCRdb gives after re-calling the 5' RACE reads. Across 350,000 to 500,000 distinct CDR3 sequences, the top ten clones capture roughly 2.2% of the sample. The sample was blood. The receptors were sampled from a human donor with ulcerative colitis or Crohn's disease, or a healthy co-twin of an affected twin (not recorded which). CDR3s include the opening cysteine and the closing phenylalanine or tryptophan.

J: TRBJ1-1; V: TRBV20-1; CDR3: CSARAVAGMGAFF
J: TRBJ2-1; V: TRBV2; CDR3: CASSVQDNEQFF
J: TRBJ2-1; V: TRBV7-9; CDR3: CASSSISGGAYNEQFF
J: TRBJ1-1; V: TRBV7-3; CDR3: CASSFSRNTEAFF
J: TRBJ2-3; V: TRBV5-1; CDR3: CASSSGTRGSTDTQYF
J: TRBJ1-4; V: TRBV7-9; CDR3: CASSSGATNEKLFF
J: TRBJ2-3; V: TRBV6-1; CDR3: CASSERGAYTDTQYF
J: TRBJ2-3; V: TRBV6-5; CDR3: CASSYSKTSVTDTQYF
J: TRBJ2-3; V: TRBV7-8; CDR3: CASNHRDRGRTDTQYF
J: TRBJ2-3; V: TRBV5-1; CDR3: CASSLAPTGGTDTQYF
J: TRBJ2-5; V: TRBV19; CDR3: CASTPRGDNWYQETQYF
J: TRBJ1-6; V: TRBV2; CDR3: CASSEPGIFNSPLHF
J: TRBJ2-7; V: TRBV5-1; CDR3: CASSHGVLRSYEQYF
J: TRBJ1-2; V: TRBV5-1; CDR3: CASSLVVGSHGYTF
J: TRBJ2-2; V: TRBV12-3/TRBV12-4; CDR3: CASSGGQNTGELFF
J: TRBJ2-5; V: TRBV18; CDR3: CASSRTGLAGGVAQYF
J: TRBJ2-5; V: TRBV7-9; CDR3: CASSLAPSAVQETQYF
J: TRBJ2-3; V: TRBV20-1; CDR3: CSASVLLVSTDTQYF
J: TRBJ2-2; V: TRBV10-3; CDR3: CAISESGDTGELFF
J: TRBJ2-1; V: TRBV20-1; CDR3: CSANIRETTIF
J: TRBJ2-2; V: TRBV5-5; CDR3: CASSFWVDTGELFF
J: TRBJ2-7; V: TRBV5-1; CDR3: CASSSTAQFSEQYF